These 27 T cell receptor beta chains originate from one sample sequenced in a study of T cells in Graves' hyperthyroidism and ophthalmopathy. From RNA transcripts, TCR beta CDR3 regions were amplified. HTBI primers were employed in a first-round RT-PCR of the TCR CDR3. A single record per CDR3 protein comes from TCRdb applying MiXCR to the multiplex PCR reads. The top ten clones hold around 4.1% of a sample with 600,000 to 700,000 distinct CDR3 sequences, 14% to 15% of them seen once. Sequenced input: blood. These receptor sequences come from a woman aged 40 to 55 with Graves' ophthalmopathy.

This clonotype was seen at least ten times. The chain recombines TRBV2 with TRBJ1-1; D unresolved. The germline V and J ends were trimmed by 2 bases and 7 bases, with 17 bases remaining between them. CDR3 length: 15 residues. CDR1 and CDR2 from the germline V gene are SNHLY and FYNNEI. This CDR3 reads CASSERAARRDEAFF. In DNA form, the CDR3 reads TGTGCCAGCAGTGAAAGGGCAGCGCGGCGAGATGAAGCTTTCTTT.

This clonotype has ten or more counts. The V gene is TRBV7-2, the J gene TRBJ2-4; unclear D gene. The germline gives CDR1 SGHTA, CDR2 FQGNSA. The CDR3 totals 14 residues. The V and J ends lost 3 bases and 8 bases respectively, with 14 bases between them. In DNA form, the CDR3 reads TGTGCCAGCAGCTTGAGCCTTGATGTGCACATTCAGTACTTC. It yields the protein CASSLSLDVHIQYF.

CDR3 DNA: TGTGCCACCAGTGAGTCCCTGGGGCAGCCCCAGCATTTT. This gives the protein CATSESLGQPQHF. The chain employs TRBV24-1 and TRBJ1-5; D is uncertain. The ends were cut back, 4 bases at V and 7 bases at J, with 10 bases in the middle. There are 13 residues in the CDR3. CDR1 and CDR2 from the germline V gene are KGHDR and SFDVKD.

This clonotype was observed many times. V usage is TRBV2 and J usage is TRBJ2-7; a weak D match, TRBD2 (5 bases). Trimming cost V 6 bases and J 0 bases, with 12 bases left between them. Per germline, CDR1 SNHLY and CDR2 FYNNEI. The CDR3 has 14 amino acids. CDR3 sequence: CASRAFRDSYEQYF. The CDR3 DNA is TGTGCCAGCAGAGCCTTCCGGGACTCCTACGAGCAGTACTTC.

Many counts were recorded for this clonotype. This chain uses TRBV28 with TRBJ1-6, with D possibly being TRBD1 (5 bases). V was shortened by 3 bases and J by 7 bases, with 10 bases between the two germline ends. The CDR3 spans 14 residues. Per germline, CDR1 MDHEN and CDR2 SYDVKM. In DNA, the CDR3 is TGTGCCAGCAGTTTTCAGGGTTGGAATTCACCCCTCCACTTT. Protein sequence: CASSFQGWNSPLHF.

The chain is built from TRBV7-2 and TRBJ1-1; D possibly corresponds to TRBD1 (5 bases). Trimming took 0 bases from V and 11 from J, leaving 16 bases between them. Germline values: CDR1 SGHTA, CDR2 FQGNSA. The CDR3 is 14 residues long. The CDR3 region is CASSLALGWAGAFF. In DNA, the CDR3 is TGTGCCAGCAGCTTAGCGCTAGGCTGGGCAGGGGCTTTCTTT.

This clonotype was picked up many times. Here the CDR3 DNA reads TGCAGCGTTGCCACCTCGGATCCGGGGACTAAAGGTTCCGCCGAGCAGTACTTC. This sequence encodes CSVATSDPGTKGSAEQYF. The chain employs TRBV29-1 and TRBJ2-7, with 7 positions matching TRBD2. Germline loops: CDR1 SQVTM, CDR2 ANQGSEA. This CDR3 is 18 amino acids long. V lost 4 bases and J lost 6; bases outside the gene matches: 24.

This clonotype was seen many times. CDR3 in DNA: TGTGCCAGCAGCGTGGACTTCCTGGACGAGCAGTACTTC. As protein: CASSVDFLDEQYF. This chain connects TRBV11-2 to TRBJ2-7; TRBD2 is a possible D gene (5 bases). Germline CDR1 and CDR2: SGHAT and FQNNGV. CDR3 length equals 13 residues. The V and J ends lost 5 bases and 5 bases respectively, with 13 bases between them.

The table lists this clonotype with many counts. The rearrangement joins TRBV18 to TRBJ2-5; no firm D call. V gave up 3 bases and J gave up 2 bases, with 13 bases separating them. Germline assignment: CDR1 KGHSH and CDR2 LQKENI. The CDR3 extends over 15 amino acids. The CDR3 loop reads CASSPQGPPQETQYF. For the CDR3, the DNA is TGTGCCAGCTCACCTCAAGGGCCCCCACAAGAGACCCAGTACTTC. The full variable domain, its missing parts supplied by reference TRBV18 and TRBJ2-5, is NAGVMQNPRHLVRRRGQEARLRCSPMKGHSHVYWYRQLPEEGLKFMVYLQKENIIDESGMPKERFSAEFPKEGPSILRIQQVVRGDSAAYFCASSPQGPPQETQYFGPGTRLLVL.

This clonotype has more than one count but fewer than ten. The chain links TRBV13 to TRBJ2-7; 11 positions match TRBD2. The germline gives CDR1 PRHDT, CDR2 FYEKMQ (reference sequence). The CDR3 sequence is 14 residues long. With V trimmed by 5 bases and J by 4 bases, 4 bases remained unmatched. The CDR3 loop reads CASSEGLAEYEQYF. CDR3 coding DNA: TGTGCCAGCAGCGAGGGACTAGCGGAGTACGAGCAGTACTTC.

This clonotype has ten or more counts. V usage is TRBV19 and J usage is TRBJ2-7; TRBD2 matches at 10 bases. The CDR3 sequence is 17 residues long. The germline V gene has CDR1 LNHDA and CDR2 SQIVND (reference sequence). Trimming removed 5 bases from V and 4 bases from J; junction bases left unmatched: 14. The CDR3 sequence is CASSPFLAGDRGYEQYF. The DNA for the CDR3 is TGTGCCAGTAGTCCCTTCCTAGCGGGAGATCGGGGATACGAGCAGTACTTC.

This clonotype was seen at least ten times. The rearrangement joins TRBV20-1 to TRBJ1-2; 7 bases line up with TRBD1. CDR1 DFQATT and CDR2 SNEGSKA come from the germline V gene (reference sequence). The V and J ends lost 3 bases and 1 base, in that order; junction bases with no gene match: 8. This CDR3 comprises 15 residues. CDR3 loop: CSASLGQAYNYGYTF. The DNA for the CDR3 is TGCAGTGCTAGTCTAGGACAGGCCTATAACTATGGCTACACCTTC.

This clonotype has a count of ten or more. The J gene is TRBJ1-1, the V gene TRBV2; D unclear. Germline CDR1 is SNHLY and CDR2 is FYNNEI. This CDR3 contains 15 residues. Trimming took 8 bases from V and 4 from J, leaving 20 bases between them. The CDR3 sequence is CASRKENGDGTEAFF. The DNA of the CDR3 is TGTGCCAGCCGTAAGGAGAACGGTGATGGCACTGAAGCTTTCTTT. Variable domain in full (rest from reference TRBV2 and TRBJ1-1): EPEVTQTPSHQVTQMGQEVILRCVPISNHLYFYWYRQILGQKVEFLVSFYNNEISEKSEIFDDQFSVERPDGSNFTLKIRSTKLEDSAMYFCASRKENGDGTEAFFGQGTRLTVV.

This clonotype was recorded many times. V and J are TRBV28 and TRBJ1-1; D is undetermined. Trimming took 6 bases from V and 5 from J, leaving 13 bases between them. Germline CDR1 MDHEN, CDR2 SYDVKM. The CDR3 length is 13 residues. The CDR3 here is CASSSGSGTEAFF. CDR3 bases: TGTGCCAGCAGCTCGGGATCGGGGACTGAAGCTTTCTTT.

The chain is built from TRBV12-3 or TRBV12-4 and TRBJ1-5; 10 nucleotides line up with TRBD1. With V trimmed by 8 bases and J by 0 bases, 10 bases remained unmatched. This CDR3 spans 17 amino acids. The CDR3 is CASGGGDRGRSNQPQHF. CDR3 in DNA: TGTGCCAGCGGTGGTGGGGACAGGGGCCGTAGCAATCAGCCCCAGCATTTT.

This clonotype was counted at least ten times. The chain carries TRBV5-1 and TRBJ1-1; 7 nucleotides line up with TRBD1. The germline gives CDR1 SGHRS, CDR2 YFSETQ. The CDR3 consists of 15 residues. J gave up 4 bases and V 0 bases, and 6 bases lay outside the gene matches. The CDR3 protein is CASSLDPGTATEAFF. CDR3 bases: TGCGCCAGCAGCTTGGATCCAGGGACAGCCACTGAAGCTTTCTTT.

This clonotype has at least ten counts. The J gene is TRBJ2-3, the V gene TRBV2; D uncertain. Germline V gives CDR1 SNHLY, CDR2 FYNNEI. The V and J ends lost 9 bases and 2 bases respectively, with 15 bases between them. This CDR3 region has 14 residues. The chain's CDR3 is CASSLPPFTDTQYF. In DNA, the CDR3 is TGTGCCAGTTCTCTCCCGCCTTTCACAGATACGCAGTATTTT.

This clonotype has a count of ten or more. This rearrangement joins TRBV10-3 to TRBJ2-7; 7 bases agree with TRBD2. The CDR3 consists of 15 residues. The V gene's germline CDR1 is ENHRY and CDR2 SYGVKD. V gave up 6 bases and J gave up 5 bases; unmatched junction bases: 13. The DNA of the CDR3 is TGTGCCATCAGCCCACAGCTGACTAGCAGGCACGAGCAGTACTTC. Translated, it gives CAISPQLTSRHEQYF.

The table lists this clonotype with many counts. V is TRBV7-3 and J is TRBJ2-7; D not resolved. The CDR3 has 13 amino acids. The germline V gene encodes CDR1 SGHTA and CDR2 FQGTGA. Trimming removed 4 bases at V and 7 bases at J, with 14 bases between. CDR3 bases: TGTGCCAGCAGCTACCAACGAGGCTGGGAGCAGTACTTC. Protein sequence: CASSYQRGWEQYF.

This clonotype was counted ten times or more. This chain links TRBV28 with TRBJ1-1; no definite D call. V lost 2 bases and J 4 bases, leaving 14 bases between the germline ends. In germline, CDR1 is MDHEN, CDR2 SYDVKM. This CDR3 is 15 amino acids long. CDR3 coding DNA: TGTGCCAGCAGTTTACCCCTCGGCGGGAGCACTGAAGCTTTCTTT. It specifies CASSLPLGGSTEAFF.

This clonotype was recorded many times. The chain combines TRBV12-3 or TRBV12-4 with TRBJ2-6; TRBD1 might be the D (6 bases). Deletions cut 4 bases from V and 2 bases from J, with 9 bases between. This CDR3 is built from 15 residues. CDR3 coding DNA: TGTGCCAGCAGTTCCGGGACACCTGGGGCCAACGTCCTGACTTTC. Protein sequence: CASSSGTPGANVLTF.

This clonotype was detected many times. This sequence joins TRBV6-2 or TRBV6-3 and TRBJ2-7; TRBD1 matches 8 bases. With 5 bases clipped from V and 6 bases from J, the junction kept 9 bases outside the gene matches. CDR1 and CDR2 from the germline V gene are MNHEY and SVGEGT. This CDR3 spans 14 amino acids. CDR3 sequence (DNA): TGTGCCAGCAGTCAGTCCAGGGGGCTGGCCGAGCAGTACTTC. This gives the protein CASSQSRGLAEQYF.

Here the CDR3 DNA reads TGTGCTAGTGGTTCCGGACAGGTTTCCTACGAGCAGTACTTC. Its protein product is CASGSGQVSYEQYF. This chain connects TRBV12-5 to TRBJ2-7; 7 bases map to TRBD1. Germline CDR1 and CDR2: LGHNT and FRNRAP. V lost 4 bases to trimming and J lost 1 base; unmatched junction nucleotides: 4. The CDR3 is made up of 14 amino acids.

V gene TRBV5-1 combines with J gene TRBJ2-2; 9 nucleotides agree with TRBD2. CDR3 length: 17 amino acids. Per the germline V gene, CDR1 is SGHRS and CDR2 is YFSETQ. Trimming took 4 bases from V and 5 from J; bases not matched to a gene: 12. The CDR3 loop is CASSPSLAGVGTGELFF. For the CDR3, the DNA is TGCGCCAGCAGCCCCTCATTAGCGGGAGTAGGGACCGGGGAGCTGTTTTTT.

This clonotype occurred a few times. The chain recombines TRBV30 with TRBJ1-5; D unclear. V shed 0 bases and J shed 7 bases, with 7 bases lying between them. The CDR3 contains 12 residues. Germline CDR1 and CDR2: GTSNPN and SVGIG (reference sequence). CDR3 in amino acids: CAWSVPAQPQHF. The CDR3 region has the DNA TGTGCCTGGAGTGTACCTGCCCAGCCCCAGCATTTT.

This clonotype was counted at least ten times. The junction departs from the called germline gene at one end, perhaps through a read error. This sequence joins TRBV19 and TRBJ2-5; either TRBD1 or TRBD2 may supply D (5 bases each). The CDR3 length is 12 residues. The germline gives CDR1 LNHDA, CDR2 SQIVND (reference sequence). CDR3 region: CASSFQGESQYF. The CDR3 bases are TGTGCCAGTAGTTTTCAGGGAGAGTCCCAGTACTTC. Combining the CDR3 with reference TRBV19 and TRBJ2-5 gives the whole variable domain DGGITQSPKYLFRKEGQNVTLSCEQNLNHDAMYWYRQDPGQGLRLIYYSQIVNDFQKGDIAEGYSVSREKKESFPLTVTSAQKNPTAFYLCASSFQGESQYFGPGTRLLVL.

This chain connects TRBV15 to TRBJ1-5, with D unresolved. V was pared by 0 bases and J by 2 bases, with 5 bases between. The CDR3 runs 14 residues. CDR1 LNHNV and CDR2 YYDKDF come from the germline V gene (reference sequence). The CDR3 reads CATSRETGNQPQHF. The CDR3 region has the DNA TGTGCCACCAGCAGAGAAACGGGCAATCAGCCCCAGCATTTT.